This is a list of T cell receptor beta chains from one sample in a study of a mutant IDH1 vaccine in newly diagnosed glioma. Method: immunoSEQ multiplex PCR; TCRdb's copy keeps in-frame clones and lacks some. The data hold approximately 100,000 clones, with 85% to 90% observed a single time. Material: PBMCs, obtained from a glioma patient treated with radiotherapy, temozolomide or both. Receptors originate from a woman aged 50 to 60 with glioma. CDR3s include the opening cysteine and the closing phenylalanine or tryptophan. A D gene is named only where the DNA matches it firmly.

CDR3aa: CASSRTGHGYTF; CDR3nt: TGTGCCAGTAGCAGGACAGGCCATGGCTACACCTTC; d_gene: TRBD1; v_gene: TRBV19; j_gene: TRBJ1-2
CDR3aa: CASSFNGGRMGEQYF; CDR3nt: TGTGCCAGCAGTTTTAATGGCGGGAGGATGGGCGAGCAGTACTTC; d_gene: TRBD2; v_gene: TRBV28; j_gene: TRBJ2-7
CDR3aa: CASSIDGGTSGGEQYF; CDR3nt: TGTGCCAGTAGTATAGATGGCGGGACTAGCGGGGGCGAGCAGTACTTC; d_gene: TRBD2; v_gene: TRBV19; j_gene: TRBJ2-7
CDR3aa: CAWSAPGGNEKLFF; CDR3nt: TGTGCCTGGAGTGCCCCCGGGGGTAATGAAAAACTGTTTTTT; d_gene: -; v_gene: TRBV30; j_gene: TRBJ1-4
CDR3aa: CASSTEGGGYTEAFF; CDR3nt: TGTGCCAGCAGTACGGAGGGGGGAGGGTACACTGAAGCTTTCTTT; d_gene: -; v_gene: TRBV9; j_gene: TRBJ1-1
CDR3aa: CASSPFRDHEQYF; CDR3nt: TGTGCCAGCAGCCCTTTCCGGGACCACGAGCAGTACTTC; d_gene: -; v_gene: TRBV7-8; j_gene: TRBJ2-7
CDR3aa: CASSRTGVGNTEAFF; CDR3nt: TGCGCCAGCAGCAGGACAGGGGTGGGTAACACTGAAGCTTTCTTT; d_gene: TRBD1; v_gene: TRBV5-1; j_gene: TRBJ1-1
CDR3aa: CASSLPLNSPLHF; CDR3nt: TGTGCCAGTAGTCTGCCCCTTAATTCACCCCTCCACTTT; d_gene: -; v_gene: TRBV19; j_gene: TRBJ1-6
CDR3aa: CASSLEYTGELFF; CDR3nt: TGTGCCAGCAGCCTAGAGTACACCGGGGAGCTGTTTTTT; d_gene: -; v_gene: TRBV14; j_gene: TRBJ2-2
CDR3aa: CATVRLNYGYTF; CDR3nt: TGTGCCACCGTGAGGCTTAACTATGGCTACACCTTC; d_gene: -; v_gene: TRBV6-1; j_gene: TRBJ1-2
CDR3aa: CASSFRGRETQYF; CDR3nt: TGTGCCAGCAGCTTCAGGGGGCGAGAGACCCAGTACTTC; d_gene: TRBD1; v_gene: TRBV13; j_gene: TRBJ2-5
CDR3aa: CASSYSGTADGYTF; CDR3nt: TGTGCCAGCAGTTACTCCGGGACAGCTGATGGCTACACCTTC; d_gene: TRBD1; v_gene: TRBV6-6; j_gene: TRBJ1-2
CDR3aa: CASSFGTVRSYEQYF; CDR3nt: TGTGCCAGCTCATTCGGGACGGTGAGGTCCTACGAGCAGTACTTC; d_gene: -; v_gene: TRBV18; j_gene: TRBJ2-7
CDR3aa: CAWSVRRLQTRGEKLFF; CDR3nt: TGTGCCTGGAGTGTACGCCGGTTGCAGACCCGAGGTGAAAAACTGTTTTTT; d_gene: -; v_gene: TRBV30; j_gene: TRBJ1-4
CDR3aa: CASSLRNEQFF; CDR3nt: TGTGCCAGCAGCTTACGGAATGAGCAGTTCTTC; d_gene: -; v_gene: TRBV11-2; j_gene: TRBJ2-1
CDR3aa: CASSPRGFGNTIYF; CDR3nt: TGTGCCAGCTCACCCCGGGGTTTTGGAAACACCATATATTTT; d_gene: -; v_gene: TRBV18; j_gene: TRBJ1-3
CDR3aa: CASSISGRPRTDTQYF; CDR3nt: TGCGCCAGCAGCATCAGCGGGAGGCCCCGCACAGATACGCAGTATTTT; d_gene: TRBD2; v_gene: TRBV5-1; j_gene: TRBJ2-3
CDR3aa: CASTKDRAAGELFF; CDR3nt: TGTGCCAGTACCAAGGACAGGGCAGCCGGGGAGCTGTTTTTT; d_gene: TRBD1; v_gene: TRBV19; j_gene: TRBJ2-2
CDR3aa: CASSLVGGANTEAFF; CDR3nt: TGCGCCAGCAGCTTGGTAGGTGGGGCGAACACTGAAGCTTTCTTT; d_gene: -; v_gene: TRBV5-1; j_gene: TRBJ1-1
CDR3aa: CASSPGTVQGNTIYF; CDR3nt: TGTGCCAGCTCACCCGGGACAGTTCAAGGAAACACCATATATTTT; d_gene: TRBD1; v_gene: TRBV18; j_gene: TRBJ1-3
CDR3aa: CASSSYAEQYF; CDR3nt: TGTGCCAGCAGCTCCTATGCCGAGCAGTACTTC; d_gene: -; v_gene: TRBV7-9; j_gene: TRBJ2-7